The sequence of this TCR beta chain was determined in a study of a mutant IDH1 vaccine in newly diagnosed glioma. Study summary: Earlier therapy was either radiotherapy, temozolomide, or both, and most got both. Weeks 35 and 47 hosted visits V12 and V13, respectively. General study findings and limits: Shifts in the top peripheral T cell clonotypes seemed unrelated to pseudoprogression.

This CDR3 contains 15 residues. Germline V gene lookup returns CDR1 GTSNPN and CDR2 SVGIG (reference sequence). The germline V and J ends were trimmed by 0 bases and 0 bases, with 12 bases remaining between them. The method was immunoSEQ multiplex PCR; TCRdb's version includes in-frame clones alone and lacks a portion of them. This table holds 50,000 or so clones, 70% to 85% found once. As to time point: week 47, end of study. Vaccine doses each comprised 300 ug of mutant IDH1 20-mer peptide, with topical imiquimod. Of note for this clone: Its target is unknown.

The chain combines TRBV30 with TRBJ2-7, with no clear D. Sequencing was performed on PBMCs, taken from a glioma patient whose treatment included an IDH1 peptide vaccine. This clonotype was sampled from a woman aged 25-40 years with glioma. Some clones in this sample may be carry-over from other donors' samples. In DNA form, the CDR3 reads TGTGCCTGGAGTGTTGGACCGACCAGCTCCTACGAGCAGTACTTC. It codes for CAWSVGPTSSYEQYF. Complete variable domain (other parts from reference TRBV30 and TRBJ2-7): SQTIHQWPATLVQPVGSPLSLECTVEGTSNPNLYWYRQAAGRGLQLLFYSVGIGQISSEVPQNLSASRPQDRQFILSSKKLLLSDSGFYLCAWSVGPTSSYEQYFGPGTRLTVT.